The rows below give T cell receptor beta chains drawn from one sample of a study of blood T cell repertoires in COVID-19. Measured with immunoSEQ multiplex PCR; TCRdb has only the in-frame clones, and not every one. The sample consists of more than 150,000 clones, approximately 80% of them appearing once. The sample taken for sequencing was peripheral blood. The receptor set was obtained from a man between 65 and 79 years old who had recovered from COVID-19. CDR3s include the opening cysteine and the closing phenylalanine or tryptophan.

J	V	CDR3
TRBJ2-7	TRBV27	CATYHRDRGLYEQYF
TRBJ1-6	TRBV25-1	CASTSREAYNSPLHF
TRBJ1-1	TRBV6-5	CASSYGLGAEAFF
TRBJ2-6	TRBV19	CASSIDLQGFSGANVLTF
TRBJ2-1	TRBV30	CAWSEAGGSEEQFF
TRBJ1-1	TRBV10-1	CASSNTWNTEAFF
TRBJ1-6	TRBV28	CASSPNHNSPLHF
TRBJ2-7	TRBV5-4	CASGYGGTSGYEQYF
TRBJ2-5	TRBV9	CASSGDSQGEETQYF
TRBJ2-2	TRBV28	CASSLTGGELFF
TRBJ1-1	TRBV18	CASSPGTGNTEAFF
TRBJ2-3	TRBV6-5	CASSPGTGGSDTQYF
TRBJ2-2	TRBV21-1	CASSKTGWDRPNTGELFF
TRBJ1-1	TRBV30	CAWSSGALNTEAFF
TRBJ1-5	TRBV19	CASSIGGRGPQPQHF
TRBJ2-4	TRBV5-5	CASSSDNINIQYF
TRBJ1-6	TRBV23-1	CASSLRGAVYNSPLHF
TRBJ1-5	TRBV3-1/TRBV3-2	CASSQGTGSNQPQHF
TRBJ2-7	TRBV5-4	CASSSLEKSEQYF
TRBJ2-7	TRBV2	CASGTGTGVHEQYF
TRBJ1-3	TRBV18	CASSPATGYGNTIYF
TRBJ2-5	TRBV4-2	CASSQEGAGGGKTQYF
TRBJ1-1	TRBV15	CATSRDGRGSTEAFF
TRBJ1-4	TRBV19	CASSTIDGGKLFF
TRBJ2-1	TRBV5-1	CASSLIRSSYNEQFF
TRBJ1-1	TRBV7-9	CASSLTTVNTEAFF
TRBJ2-7	TRBV18	CASSPPGQGNHEQYF
TRBJ2-1	TRBV27	CASSRERPYNEQFF
TRBJ1-2	TRBV7-8	CASSHQTGGYTF
TRBJ2-5	TRBV7-9	CASSEPGQGSETQYF
TRBJ1-5	TRBV28	CASSPLGRVGNQPQHF
TRBJ1-4	TRBV6-4	CASSEPQDRGGEKLFF
TRBJ2-7	TRBV11-2	CASSPWGTGSTYEQYF
TRBJ2-7	TRBV6-1	CASSEAGTASYEQYF
TRBJ2-3	TRBV7-8	CASSLELAGGGTDTQYF
TRBJ2-1	TRBV7-9	CASSPELDSPYNEQFF
TRBJ2-7	TRBV6-6	CATGLNEQYF
TRBJ1-1	TRBV5-1	CASSLADRSEAFF
TRBJ2-6	TRBV5-4	CASSPDRDFFSGANVLTF
TRBJ1-2	TRBV9	CASSLDPGQGLGYTF
TRBJ2-1	TRBV7-9	CASSLGQGPGGGEQFF
TRBJ2-7	TRBV4-1	CASSQGRGPHEQYF
TRBJ2-3	TRBV28	CASSFQGQNSDTQYF